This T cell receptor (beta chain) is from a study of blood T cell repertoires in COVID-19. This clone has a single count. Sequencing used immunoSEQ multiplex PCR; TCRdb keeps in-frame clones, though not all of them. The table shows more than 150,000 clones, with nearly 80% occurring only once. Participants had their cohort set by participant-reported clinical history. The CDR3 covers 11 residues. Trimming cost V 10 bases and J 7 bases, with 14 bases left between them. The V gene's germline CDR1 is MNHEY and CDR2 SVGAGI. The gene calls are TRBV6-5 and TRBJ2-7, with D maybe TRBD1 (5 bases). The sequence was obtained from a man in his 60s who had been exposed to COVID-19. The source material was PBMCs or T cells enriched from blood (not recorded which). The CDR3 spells CATTTAGEQYF. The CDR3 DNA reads TGTGCCACCACGACAGCCGGGGAGCAGTACTTC.